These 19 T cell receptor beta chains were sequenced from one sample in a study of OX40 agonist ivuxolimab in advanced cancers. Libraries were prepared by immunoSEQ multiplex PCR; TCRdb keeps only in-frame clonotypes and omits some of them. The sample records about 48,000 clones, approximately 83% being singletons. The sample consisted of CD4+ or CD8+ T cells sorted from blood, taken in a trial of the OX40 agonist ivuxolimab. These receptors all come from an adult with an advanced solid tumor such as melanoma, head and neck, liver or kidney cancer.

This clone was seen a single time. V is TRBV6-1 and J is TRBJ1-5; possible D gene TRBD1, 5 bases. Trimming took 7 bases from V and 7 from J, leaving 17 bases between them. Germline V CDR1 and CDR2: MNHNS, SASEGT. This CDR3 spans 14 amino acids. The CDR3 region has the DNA TGTGCCAGCACTCCGGGACTCCGGGGGCAGCCCCAGCATTTT. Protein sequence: CASTPGLRGQPQHF.

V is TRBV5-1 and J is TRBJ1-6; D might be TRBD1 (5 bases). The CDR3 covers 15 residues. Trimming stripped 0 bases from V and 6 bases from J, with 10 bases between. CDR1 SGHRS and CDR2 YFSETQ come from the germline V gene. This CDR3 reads CASSLVGRGNSPLHF. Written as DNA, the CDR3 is TGCGCCAGCAGCTTGGTGGGGAGGGGTAATTCACCCCTCCACTTT.

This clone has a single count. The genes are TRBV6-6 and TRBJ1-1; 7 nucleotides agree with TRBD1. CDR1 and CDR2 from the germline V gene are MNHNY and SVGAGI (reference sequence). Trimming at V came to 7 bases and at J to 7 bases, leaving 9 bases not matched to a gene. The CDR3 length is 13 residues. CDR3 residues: CASNINRGGEAFF. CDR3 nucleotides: TGTGCCAGCAACATTAACAGGGGAGGTGAAGCTTTCTTT.

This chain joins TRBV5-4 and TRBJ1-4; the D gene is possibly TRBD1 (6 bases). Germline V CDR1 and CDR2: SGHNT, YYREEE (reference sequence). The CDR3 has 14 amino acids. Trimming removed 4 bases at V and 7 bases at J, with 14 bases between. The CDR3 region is CASSEQGGSEKLFF. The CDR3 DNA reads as TGTGCCAGCAGCGAACAGGGAGGCAGTGAAAAACTGTTTTTT.

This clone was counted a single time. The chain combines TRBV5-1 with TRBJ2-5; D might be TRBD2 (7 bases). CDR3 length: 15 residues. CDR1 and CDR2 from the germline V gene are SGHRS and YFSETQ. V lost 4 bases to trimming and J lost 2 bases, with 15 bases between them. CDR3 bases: TGCGCCAGCAGCCCTTTGGGGGGGCAACAAGAGACCCAGTACTTC. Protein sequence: CASSPLGGQQETQYF.

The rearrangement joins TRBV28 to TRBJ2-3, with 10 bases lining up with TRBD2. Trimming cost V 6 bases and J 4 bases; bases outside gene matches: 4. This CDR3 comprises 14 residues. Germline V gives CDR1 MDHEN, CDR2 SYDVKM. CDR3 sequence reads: CASRRAGGSDTQYF. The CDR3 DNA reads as TGTGCCAGCAGGCGAGCGGGGGGGTCAGATACGCAGTATTTT.

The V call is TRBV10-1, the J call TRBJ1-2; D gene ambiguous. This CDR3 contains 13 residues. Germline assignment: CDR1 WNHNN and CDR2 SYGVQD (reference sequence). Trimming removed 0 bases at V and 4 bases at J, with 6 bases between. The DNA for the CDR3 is TGCGCCAGCAGTGAGTCTTATGGCTATGGCTACACCTTC. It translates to CASSESYGYGYTF.

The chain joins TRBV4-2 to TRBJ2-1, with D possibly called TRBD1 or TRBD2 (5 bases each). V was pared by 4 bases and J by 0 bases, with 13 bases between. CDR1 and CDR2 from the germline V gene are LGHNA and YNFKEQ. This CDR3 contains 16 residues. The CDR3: CASSPPWGSSYNEQFF. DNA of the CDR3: TGTGCCAGCAGCCCCCCATGGGGGAGCTCCTACAATGAGCAGTTCTTC.

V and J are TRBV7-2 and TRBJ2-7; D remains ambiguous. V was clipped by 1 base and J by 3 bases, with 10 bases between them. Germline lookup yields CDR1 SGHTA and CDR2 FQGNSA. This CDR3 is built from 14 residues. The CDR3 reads CASSLDVDGYEQYF. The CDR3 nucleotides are TGTGCCAGCAGCTTAGATGTGGACGGCTACGAGCAGTACTTC.

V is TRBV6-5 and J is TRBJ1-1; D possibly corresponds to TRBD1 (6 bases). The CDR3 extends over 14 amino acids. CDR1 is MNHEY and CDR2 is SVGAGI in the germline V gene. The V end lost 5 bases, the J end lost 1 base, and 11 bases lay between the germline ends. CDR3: CASSKDSGNTEAFF. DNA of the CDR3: TGTGCCAGCAGTAAGGACAGTGGGAACACTGAAGCTTTCTTT.

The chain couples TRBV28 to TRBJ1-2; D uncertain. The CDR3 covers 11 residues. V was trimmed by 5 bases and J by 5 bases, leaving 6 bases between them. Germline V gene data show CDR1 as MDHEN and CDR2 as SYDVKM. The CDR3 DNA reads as TGTGCCAGCAGTCTTTGGTATGGCTACACCTTC. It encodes CASSLWYGYTF.

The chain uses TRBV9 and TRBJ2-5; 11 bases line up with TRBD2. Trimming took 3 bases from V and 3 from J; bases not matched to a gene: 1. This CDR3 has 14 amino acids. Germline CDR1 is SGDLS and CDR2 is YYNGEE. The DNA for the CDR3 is TGTGCCAGCAGCGCGGGACTAGCGGAAGAGACCCAGTACTTC. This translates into CASSAGLAEETQYF.

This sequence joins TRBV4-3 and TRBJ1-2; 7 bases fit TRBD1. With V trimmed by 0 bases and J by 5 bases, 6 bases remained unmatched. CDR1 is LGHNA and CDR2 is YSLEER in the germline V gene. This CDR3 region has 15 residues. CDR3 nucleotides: TGCGCCAGCAGCCAAGATGGGCAGGGGGTTTATGGCTACACCTTC. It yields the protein CASSQDGQGVYGYTF.

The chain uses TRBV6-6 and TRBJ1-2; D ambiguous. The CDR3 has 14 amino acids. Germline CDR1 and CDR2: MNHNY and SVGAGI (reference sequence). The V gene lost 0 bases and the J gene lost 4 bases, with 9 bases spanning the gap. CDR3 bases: TGTGCCAGCAGTTACTCCCGGGAGTCCTATGGCTACACCTTC. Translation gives CASSYSRESYGYTF.

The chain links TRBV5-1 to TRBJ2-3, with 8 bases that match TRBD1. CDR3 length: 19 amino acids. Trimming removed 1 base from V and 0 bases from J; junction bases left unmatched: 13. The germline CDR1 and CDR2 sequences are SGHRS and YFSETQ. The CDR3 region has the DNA TGCGCCAGCAGCTTGTTTTTGGCTACCGGGACAGGTAGCACAGATACGCAGTATTTT. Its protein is CASSLFLATGTGSTDTQYF.

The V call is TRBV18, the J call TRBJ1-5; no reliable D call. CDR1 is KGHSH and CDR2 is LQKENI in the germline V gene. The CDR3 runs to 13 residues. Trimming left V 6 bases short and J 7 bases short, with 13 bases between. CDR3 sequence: CASSTDLDQPQHF. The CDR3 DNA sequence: TGTGCCAGCTCGACCGACCTCGACCAGCCCCAGCATTTT.

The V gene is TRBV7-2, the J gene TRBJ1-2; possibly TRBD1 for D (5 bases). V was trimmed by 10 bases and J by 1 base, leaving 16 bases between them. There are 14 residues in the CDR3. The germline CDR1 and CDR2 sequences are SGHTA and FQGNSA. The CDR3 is CANRERGSNYGYTF. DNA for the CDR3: TGTGCCAACCGGGAGAGGGGCAGTAACTATGGCTACACCTTC.

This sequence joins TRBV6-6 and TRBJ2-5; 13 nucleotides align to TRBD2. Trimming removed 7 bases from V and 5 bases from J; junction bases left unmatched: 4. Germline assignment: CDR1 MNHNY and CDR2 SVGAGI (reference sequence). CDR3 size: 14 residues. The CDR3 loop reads CASTWTSGGETQYF. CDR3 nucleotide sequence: TGTGCCAGCACCTGGACTAGCGGGGGTGAGACCCAGTACTTC.

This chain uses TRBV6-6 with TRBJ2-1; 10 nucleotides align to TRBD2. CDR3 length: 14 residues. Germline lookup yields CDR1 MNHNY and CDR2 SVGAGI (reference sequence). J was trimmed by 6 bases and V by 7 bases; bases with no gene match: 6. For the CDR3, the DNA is TGTGCCAGCATTTCTAGCGGGAGCTCCAATGAGCAGTTCTTC. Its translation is CASISSGSSNEQFF.